These T cell receptor beta chains were read from a single sample in a study of T-cell reconstitution after alpha-beta-depleted transplantation in children. One entry per CDR3 protein results from TCRdb running MiXCR on the PCR reads. The table lists 780,000 or so distinct CDR3 sequences, around 17% of them singletons. Sequencing was performed on PBMCs, mostly from graft donor cells, taken 360 days after TCRalphabeta/CD19-depleted stem cell transplant. The origin of the receptors is a male patient aged 5 to 17 who had a stem cell transplant for acute lymphoblastic leukemia, so the T cells may come from the graft donor. Each CDR3 is given with its conserved first and last residue. The order of the fields is clone size, D gene, J gene, V gene, CDR3 protein, CDR3 DNA. The D gene is left open where the match is weak. Not all rows give a size; the values are once, few, many and, for expanded clones, a class.

>many|-|TRBJ1-1|TRBV7-2
CASRYGRLTNTEAFF
TGTGCCAGCAGATATGGACGGCTGACGAACACTGAAGCTTTCTTT
>-|TRBD1|TRBJ1-4|TRBV11-1
CASSLRGGGGLSNEKLFF
TGTGCCAGCAGCTTAAGAGGAGGGGGCGGTTTATCTAATGAAAAACTGTTTTTT
>few|-|TRBJ1-5|TRBV24-1
CARPSGGRARYSNQPQHF
TGTGCCAGACCGTCCGGGGGCAGGGCGAGATATAGCAATCAGCCCCAGCATTTT
>few|TRBD2|TRBJ2-7|TRBV7-9
CASSPTSGLNEQYF
TGTGCCAGCAGCCCGACTAGCGGGCTAAACGAGCAGTACTTC
>-|-|TRBJ2-7|TRBV7-3
CASSLNPTGLLYEQYF
TGTGCCAGCAGCTTAAACCCCACCGGACTACTCTACGAGCAGTACTTC
>few|-|TRBJ1-4|TRBV3-1
CASKSVDNSEKLFF
TGTGCCAGTAAGTCCGTCGACAATAGTGAAAAACTGTTTTTT
>few|TRBD1|TRBJ2-3|TRBV20-1
CSAPGTGATDTQYF
TGCAGTGCCCCCGGGACAGGGGCCACAGATACGCAGTATTTT
>-|TRBD1|TRBJ1-2|TRBV4-1
CASSQTGVSNYGYTF
TGCGCCAGCAGCCAGACAGGGGTTTCCAACTATGGCTACACCTTC
>-|-|TRBJ2-6|TRBV29-1
CSVEGLSGANVLTF
TGCAGCGTTGAGGGCCTTTCTGGGGCCAACGTCCTGACTTTC
>-|-|TRBJ2-1|TRBV29-1
CSAYRGAGVNEQFF
TGCAGCGCCTATCGGGGCGCAGGGGTCAATGAGCAGTTCTTC
>-|TRBD1|TRBJ2-2|TRBV5-6
CASLGQGFTGELFF
TGTGCCAGCCTTGGACAGGGGTTTACCGGGGAGCTGTTTTTT
>-|TRBD2|TRBJ2-3|TRBV2
CASSDSGAGGTDTQYF
TGTGCCAGCAGTGATAGCGGGGCGGGAGGCACAGATACGCAGTATTTT
>-|TRBD1|TRBJ1-1|TRBV24-1
CATSDPGQGGGRAFF
TGTGCCACCAGTGATCCCGGACAGGGAGGGGGCCGGGCTTTCTTT
>-|TRBD1|TRBJ2-7|TRBV10-3
CAISESGGASYEQYF
TGTGCCATCAGTGAGTCAGGGGGCGCGAGCTACGAGCAGTACTTC
>-|-|TRBJ2-5|TRBV6-4
CASSDGIQETQYF
TGTGCCAGCAGTGACGGTATTCAAGAGACCCAGTACTTC
>-|TRBD1|TRBJ2-5|TRBV7-2
CASSLPGTGSGTQYF
TGTGCCAGCAGCTTACCGGGGACAGGCAGCGGGACCCAGTACTTC
>-|TRBD2|TRBJ2-1|TRBV15
CATSKGLAVIYNEQFF
TGTGCCACCAGTAAGGGGCTAGCGGTCATCTACAATGAGCAGTTCTTC
>-|-|TRBJ2-1|TRBV27
CASSFTLQGSNEQFF
TGTGCCAGCAGTTTCACCCTACAGGGTAGCAATGAGCAGTTCTTC
>many|-|TRBJ2-1|TRBV7-2
CASSLGPGGYNEQFF
TGTGCCAGCAGCTTAGGCCCCGGGGGCTACAATGAGCAGTTCTTC
>-|TRBD2|TRBJ2-1|TRBV11-2
CASSLDPGKAGGITYNEQFF
TGTGCCAGCAGCTTAGATCCGGGGAAAGCGGGAGGGATAACCTACAATGAGCAGTTCTTC
>few|-|TRBJ1-4|TRBV5-1
CASSPSVGGLNEKLFF
TGCGCCAGCAGCCCTTCGGTCGGGGGCTTAAATGAAAAACTGTTTTTT
>many|TRBD1|TRBJ1-6|TRBV7-9
CASSLTGDGSPLHF
TGTGCCAGCAGCCTTACAGGGGATGGTTCACCCCTCCACTTT
>few|-|TRBJ1-1|TRBV5-1
CASREAGLTEAFF
TGCGCCAGCAGGGAGGCAGGGCTCACTGAAGCTTTCTTT
>-|TRBD2|TRBJ2-1|TRBV7-9
CASSETSAHEQFF
TGTGCCAGCAGCGAGACTAGCGCCCATGAGCAGTTCTTC
>-|-|TRBJ1-2|TRBV12-3/TRBV12-4
CASSPTGGMSYGYTF
TGTGCCAGCAGCCCGACAGGTGGGATGAGCTATGGCTACACCTTC
>-|TRBD2|TRBJ2-7|TRBV20-1
CSAIGLAGGQYF
TGCAGTGCCATAGGACTAGCGGGAGGGCAGTACTTC